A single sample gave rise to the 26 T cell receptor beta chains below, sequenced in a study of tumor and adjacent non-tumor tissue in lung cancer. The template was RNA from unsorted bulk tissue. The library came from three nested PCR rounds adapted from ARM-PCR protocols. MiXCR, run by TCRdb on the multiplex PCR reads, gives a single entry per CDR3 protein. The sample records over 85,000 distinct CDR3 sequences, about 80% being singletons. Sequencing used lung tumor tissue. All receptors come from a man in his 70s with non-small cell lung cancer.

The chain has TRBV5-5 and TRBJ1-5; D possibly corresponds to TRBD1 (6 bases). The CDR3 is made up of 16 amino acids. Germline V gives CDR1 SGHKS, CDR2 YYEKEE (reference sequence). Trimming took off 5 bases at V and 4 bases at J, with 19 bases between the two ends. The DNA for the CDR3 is TGTGCCAGCAGTCCAGGCCTGGGGGCGGGTAATCAGCCCCAGCATTTT. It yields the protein CASSPGLGAGNQPQHF.

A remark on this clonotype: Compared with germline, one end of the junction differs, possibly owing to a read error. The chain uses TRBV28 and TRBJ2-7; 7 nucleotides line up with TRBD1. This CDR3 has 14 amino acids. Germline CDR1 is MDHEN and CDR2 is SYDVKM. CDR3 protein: CTSSPQGPAGEQYF. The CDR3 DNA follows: TGTACCAGCAGTCCACAGGGGCCGGCGGGCGAGCAGTATTTC.

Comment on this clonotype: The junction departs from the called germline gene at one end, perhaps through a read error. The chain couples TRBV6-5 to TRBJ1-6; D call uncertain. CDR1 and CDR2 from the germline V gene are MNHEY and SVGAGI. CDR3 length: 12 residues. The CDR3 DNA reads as TGTGCCAGTAGAAAACTTAATTCACTCCTCCACTTT. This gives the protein CASRKLNSLLHF.

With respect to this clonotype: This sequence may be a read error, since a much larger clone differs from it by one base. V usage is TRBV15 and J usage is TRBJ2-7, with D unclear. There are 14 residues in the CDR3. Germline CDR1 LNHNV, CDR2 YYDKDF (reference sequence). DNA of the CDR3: TGTGCCATCAGCAGATCAATGACGGAGTACGAGCAGTACTTC. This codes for CAISRSMTEYEQYF.

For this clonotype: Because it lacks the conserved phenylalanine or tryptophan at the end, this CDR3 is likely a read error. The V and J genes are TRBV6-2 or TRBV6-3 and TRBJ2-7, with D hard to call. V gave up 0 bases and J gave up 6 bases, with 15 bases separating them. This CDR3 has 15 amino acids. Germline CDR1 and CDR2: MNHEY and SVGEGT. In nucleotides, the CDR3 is TGTGCCAGCAGTTACTCGATGGCAGGATCGGTCGAGCAGTACTAC. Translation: CASSYSMAGSVEQYY.

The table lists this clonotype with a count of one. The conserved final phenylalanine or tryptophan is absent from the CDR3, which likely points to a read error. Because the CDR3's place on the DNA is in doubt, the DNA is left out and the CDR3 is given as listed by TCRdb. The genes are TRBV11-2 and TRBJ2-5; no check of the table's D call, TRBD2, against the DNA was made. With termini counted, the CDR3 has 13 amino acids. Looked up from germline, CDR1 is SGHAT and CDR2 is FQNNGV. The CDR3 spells CASSLDPRLTPYY.

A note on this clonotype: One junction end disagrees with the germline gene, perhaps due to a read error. DNA of the CDR3: TGTGCCAGCAGAGGTCAGGGTGATGGTCAGTCCCAGCATTTT. It specifies CASRGQGDGQSQHF. J is TRBJ1-5 and V is TRBV12-3 or TRBV12-4; possibly TRBD1 for D (5 bases). This CDR3 has 14 amino acids.

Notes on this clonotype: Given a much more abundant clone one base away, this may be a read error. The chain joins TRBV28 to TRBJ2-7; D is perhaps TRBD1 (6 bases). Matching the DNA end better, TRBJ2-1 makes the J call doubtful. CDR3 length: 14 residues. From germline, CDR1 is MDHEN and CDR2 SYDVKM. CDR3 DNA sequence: TGTGCCAGCAGTTTCGAGGGGGAAGCCTACGAGCAGTTCTTC. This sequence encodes CASSFEGEAYEQFF.

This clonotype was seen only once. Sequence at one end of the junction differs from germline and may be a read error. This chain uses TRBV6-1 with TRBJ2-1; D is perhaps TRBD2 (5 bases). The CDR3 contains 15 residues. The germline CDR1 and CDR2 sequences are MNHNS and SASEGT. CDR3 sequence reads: CASTRNADFNNGQFF. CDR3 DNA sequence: TGTGCCAGCACGCGTAACGCGGACTTCAACAATGGGCAGTTCTTC.

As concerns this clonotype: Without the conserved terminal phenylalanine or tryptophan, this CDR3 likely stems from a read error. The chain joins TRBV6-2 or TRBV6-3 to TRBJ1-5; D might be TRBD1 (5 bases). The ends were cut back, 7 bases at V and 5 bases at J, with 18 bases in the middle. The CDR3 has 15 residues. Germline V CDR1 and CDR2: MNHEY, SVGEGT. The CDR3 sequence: CASTPGPQEDQPQHL. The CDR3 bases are TGTGCCAGCACCCCGGGGCCCCAAGAGGATCAGCCCCAGCATTTA.

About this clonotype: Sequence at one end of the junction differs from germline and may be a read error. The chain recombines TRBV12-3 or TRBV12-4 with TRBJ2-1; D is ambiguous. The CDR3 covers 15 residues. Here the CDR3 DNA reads TGTACCAGCACCCCAAACTGGGGTTCCTACGATGAGCAGTTCTTC. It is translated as CTSTPNWGSYDEQFF.

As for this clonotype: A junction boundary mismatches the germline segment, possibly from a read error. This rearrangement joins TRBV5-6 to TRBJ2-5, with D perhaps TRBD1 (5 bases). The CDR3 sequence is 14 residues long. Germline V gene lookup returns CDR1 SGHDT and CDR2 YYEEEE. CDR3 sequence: CASRLARAVKTQYF. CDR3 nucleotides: TGTGCCAGCAGGTTGGCCAGGGCAGTGAAGACCCAGTACTTC.

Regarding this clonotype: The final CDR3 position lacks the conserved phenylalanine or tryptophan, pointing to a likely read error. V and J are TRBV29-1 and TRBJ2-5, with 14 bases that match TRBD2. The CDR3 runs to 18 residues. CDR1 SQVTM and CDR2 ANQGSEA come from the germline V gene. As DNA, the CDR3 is TGCGGCGTTGAATTCTATCGGACTAGCGGGGGGAAACAAGGGACCCAGTACATC. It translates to CGVEFYRTSGGKQGTQYI.

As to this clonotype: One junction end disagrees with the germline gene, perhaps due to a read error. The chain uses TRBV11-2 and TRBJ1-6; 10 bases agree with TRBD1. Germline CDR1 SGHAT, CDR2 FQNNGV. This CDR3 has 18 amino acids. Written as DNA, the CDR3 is TGTGCCAGCAGCCCGAGGACAGGGGGAAGCTCCTATAACTCACCCCTCTACTTC. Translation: CASSPRTGGSSYNSPLYF.

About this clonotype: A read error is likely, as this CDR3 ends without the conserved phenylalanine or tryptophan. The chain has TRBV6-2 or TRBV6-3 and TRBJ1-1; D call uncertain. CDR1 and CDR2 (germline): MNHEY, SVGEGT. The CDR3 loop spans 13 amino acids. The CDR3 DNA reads TGTGCCAGCAGTGAGACGGTGAAGACTGAAGCTTTCTAT. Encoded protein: CASSETVKTEAFY.

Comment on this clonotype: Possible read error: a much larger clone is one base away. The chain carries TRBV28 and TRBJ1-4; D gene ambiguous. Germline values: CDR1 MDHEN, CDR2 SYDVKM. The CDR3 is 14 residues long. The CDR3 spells CASTPGETNDKLFF. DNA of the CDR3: TGTGCCAGCACTCCGGGAGAAACTAATGATAAACTGTTTTTT.

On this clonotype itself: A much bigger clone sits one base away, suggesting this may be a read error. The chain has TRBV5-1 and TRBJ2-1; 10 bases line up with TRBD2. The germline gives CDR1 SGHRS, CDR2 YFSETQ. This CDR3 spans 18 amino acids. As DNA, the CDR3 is TGCGCCAGCAGCTTGAATCTGGGACTAGCGCGAAACTACAATGAGCGGTTCTTC. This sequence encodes CASSLNLGLARNYNERFF. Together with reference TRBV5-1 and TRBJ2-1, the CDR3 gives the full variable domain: KAGVTQTPRYLIKTRGQQVTLSCSPISGHRSVSWYQQTPGQGLQFLFEYFSETQRNKGNFPGRFSGRQFSNSRSEMNVSTLELGDSALYLCASSLNLGLARNYNERFFGPGTRLTVL.

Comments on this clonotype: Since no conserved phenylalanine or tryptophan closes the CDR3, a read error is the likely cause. The CDR3, as DNA: TGCGCCAGCAGCCAAGGGGTCACGGCGGACACCATATATTAT. Its protein product is CASSQGVTADTIYY. The chain carries TRBV4-3 and TRBJ1-3; no firm D call. V lost 1 base and J 8 bases, leaving 12 bases between the germline ends. The CDR3 totals 14 residues. The germline CDR1 and CDR2 sequences are LGHNA and YSLEER.

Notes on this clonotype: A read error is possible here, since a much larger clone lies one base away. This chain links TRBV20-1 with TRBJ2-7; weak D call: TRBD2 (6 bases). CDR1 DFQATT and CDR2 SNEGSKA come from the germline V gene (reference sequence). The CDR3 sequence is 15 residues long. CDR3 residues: CNARDPRTNSYEQYF. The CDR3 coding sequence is TGCAATGCTAGAGATCCTCGGACTAACTCCTACGAGCAGTACTTC.

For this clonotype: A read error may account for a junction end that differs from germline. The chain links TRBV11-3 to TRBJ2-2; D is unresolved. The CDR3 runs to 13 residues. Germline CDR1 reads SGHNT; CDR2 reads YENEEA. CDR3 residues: CAFSLAPPGELFF. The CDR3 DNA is TGTGCCTTCAGCTTAGCTCCCCCCGGAGAGCTGTTTTTT. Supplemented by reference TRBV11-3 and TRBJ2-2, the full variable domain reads EAGVVQSPRYKIIEKKQPVAFWCNPISGHNTLYWYLQNLGQGPELLIRYENEEAVDDSQLPKDRFSAERLKGVDSTLKIQPAELGDSAVYLCAFSLAPPGELFFGEGSRLTVL.

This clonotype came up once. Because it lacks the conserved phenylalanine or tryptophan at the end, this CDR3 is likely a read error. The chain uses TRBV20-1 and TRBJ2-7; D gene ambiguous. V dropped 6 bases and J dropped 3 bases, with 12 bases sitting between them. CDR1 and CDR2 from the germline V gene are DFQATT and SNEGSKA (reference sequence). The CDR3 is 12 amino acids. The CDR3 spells CSAADGFYEQYS. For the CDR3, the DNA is TGCAGTGCCGCAGACGGTTTCTACGAGCAGTACTCC.

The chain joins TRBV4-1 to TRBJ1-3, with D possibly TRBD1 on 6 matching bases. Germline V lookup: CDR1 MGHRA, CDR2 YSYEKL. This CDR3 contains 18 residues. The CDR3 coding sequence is TGCGCTAGAAGCCAAGATCAGCAGGGGCTAAGCTCTGGAAACACCATATATTTT. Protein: CARSQDQQGLSSGNTIYF.

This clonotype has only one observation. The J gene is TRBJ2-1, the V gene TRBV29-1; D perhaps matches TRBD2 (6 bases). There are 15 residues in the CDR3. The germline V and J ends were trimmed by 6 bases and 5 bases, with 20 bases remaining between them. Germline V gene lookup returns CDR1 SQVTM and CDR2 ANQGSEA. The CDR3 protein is CSVRARAGMDNEQFF. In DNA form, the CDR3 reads TGCAGCGTCCGCGCTAGGGCGGGAATGGACAATGAGCAGTTCTTC.

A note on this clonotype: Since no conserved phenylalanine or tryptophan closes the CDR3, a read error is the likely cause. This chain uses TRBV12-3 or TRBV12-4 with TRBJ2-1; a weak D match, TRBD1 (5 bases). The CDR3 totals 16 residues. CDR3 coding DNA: TGTGCCAGCAGTACCGCAACAGGTATCTCCTACAGTGAGCAGTTCTTA. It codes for CASSTATGISYSEQFL.

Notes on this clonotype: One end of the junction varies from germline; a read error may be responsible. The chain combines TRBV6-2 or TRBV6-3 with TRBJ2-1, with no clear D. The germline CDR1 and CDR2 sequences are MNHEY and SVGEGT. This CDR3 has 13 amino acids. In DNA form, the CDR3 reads TGTGCTAGCAGTTCTACAACTCGGCACGCGGAGTTCTTC. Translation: CASSSTTRHAEFF.

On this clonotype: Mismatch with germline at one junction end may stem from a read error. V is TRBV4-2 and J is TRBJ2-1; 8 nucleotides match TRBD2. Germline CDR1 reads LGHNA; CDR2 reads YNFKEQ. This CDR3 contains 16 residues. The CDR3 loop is CASSQDGLAGGNEQLF. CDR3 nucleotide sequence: TGTGCCAGCAGCCAAGATGGACTAGCAGGAGGCAATGAGCAGCTCTTC.